The 32 T cell receptor beta chains below all came from one sample that was sequenced in a study of blood T cell repertoires in COVID-19 (dated by TCRdb to about 2020). Preparation of the library involved the immunoSEQ multiplex PCR assay. The immuneACCESS repertoire file appears here via TCRdb, limited to in-frame rearrangements. These files lack a portion of the clones; in checked studies, under half of the deficit traces to unresolved V genes, and the cause of the others is not known. Within this sample are a few hundred thousand clones, with about 89% of them counted one time only. Jointly, the top ten make up just under 9% of the sample. The sample comprised PBMCs or T cells enriched from blood (not recorded which). These receptors originate from a man aged 35-49 years who had recovered from COVID-19.

The chain recombines TRBV29-1 with TRBJ1-4; D is possibly TRBD1 (6 bases). V was cut by 6 bases and J by 2 bases, with 10 bases left in between. The CDR3 runs 13 residues. CDR1 and CDR2 (germline): SQVTM, ANQGSEA. CDR3 in DNA: TGCAGCGTCCACGACAGGACTAATGAAAAACTGTTTTTT. This gives the protein CSVHDRTNEKLFF.

The chain is built from TRBV18 and TRBJ2-2; maybe TRBD1 (5 bases). V shed 1 base and J shed 0 bases, with 6 bases lying between them. This CDR3 has 15 amino acids. Germline V lookup: CDR1 KGHSH, CDR2 LQKENI. The CDR3 here is CASSPRRANTGELFF. The CDR3 coding sequence is TGTGCCAGCTCACCACGCAGGGCGAACACCGGGGAGCTGTTTTTT. The variable domain in full, completed from reference TRBV18 and TRBJ2-2, reads NAGVMQNPRHLVRRRGQEARLRCSPMKGHSHVYWYRQLPEEGLKFMVYLQKENIIDESGMPKERFSAEFPKEGPSILRIQQVVRGDSAAYFCASSPRRANTGELFFGEGSRLTVL.

The chain couples TRBV27 to TRBJ2-5, with D possibly being TRBD2 (5 bases). The CDR3 loop spans 15 amino acids. V lost 6 bases, J lost 6 bases, and 20 bases lay in between. Per the germline V gene, CDR1 is MNHEY and CDR2 is SMNVEV (reference sequence). The CDR3 nucleotides are TGTGCCAGCAGCCCTCGCGCGGTGGGAGAGAAGACCCAGTACTTC. Protein sequence: CASSPRAVGEKTQYF.

This clone showed up just a few times. This chain connects TRBV7-2 to TRBJ1-1, with D maybe TRBD1 (5 bases). The CDR3 length is 16 residues. The germline gives CDR1 SGHTA, CDR2 FQGNSA. Trimming took off 6 bases at V and 0 bases at J, with 17 bases between the two ends. The CDR3 protein is CASSPRPGRVNTEAFF. In DNA form, the CDR3 reads TGTGCCAGCAGTCCTAGACCCGGCAGGGTGAACACTGAAGCTTTCTTT.

Points on this clone: The same CDR3 arises from other DNA sequences in this sample as well. The chain uses TRBV5-4 and TRBJ2-5; a possible D gene is TRBD1 (6 bases). This CDR3 is built from 13 residues. Germline CDR1 reads SGHNT; CDR2 reads YYREEE (reference sequence). The V and J ends lost 4 bases and 2 bases respectively, with 9 bases between them. Here the CDR3 DNA reads TGTGCCAGCAGCCTAGACAGGCAAGAGACCCAGTACTTC. Translating gives CASSLDRQETQYF.

This chain links TRBV13 with TRBJ2-3, with TRBD2 matching over 11 bases. Trimming at V came to 5 bases and at J to 2 bases, leaving 6 bases not matched to a gene. The germline gives CDR1 PRHDT, CDR2 FYEKMQ (reference sequence). The CDR3 spans 16 residues. The CDR3 nucleotides are TGTGCCAGCAGCCGCCCGACTAGCGGGGACACAGATACGCAGTATTTT. Its protein is CASSRPTSGDTDTQYF.

This clone was picked up a small number of times. The chain is built from TRBV28 and TRBJ1-2; 7 bases map to TRBD1. Germline loops: CDR1 MDHEN, CDR2 SYDVKM. There are 15 residues in the CDR3. The junction had 10 bases not matched to a gene; V was cut back by 7 bases and J by 2 bases. This CDR3 is CASTAPGGKNYGYTF. The CDR3 nucleotides are TGTGCCAGCACCGCCCCAGGGGGAAAGAACTATGGCTACACCTTC.

The chain has TRBV11-2 and TRBJ2-3; 9 nucleotides align to TRBD2. J lost 0 bases, V lost 2 bases, and 6 bases had no gene match. The germline CDR1 and CDR2 sequences are SGHAT and FQNNGV. This CDR3 spans 17 amino acids. CDR3 DNA sequence: TGTGCCAGCAGCTTACTTAGCGGGGGTACTAGCACAGATACGCAGTATTTT. Translation: CASSLLSGGTSTDTQYF.

The CDR3 protein is CASSFSSVGAPQETQYF. CDR3 sequence (DNA): TGTGCCAGCAGCTTCTCTTCGGTAGGAGCACCCCAAGAGACCCAGTACTTC. V gene TRBV7-9 combines with J gene TRBJ2-5; D is undetermined. This CDR3 has 17 residues. CDR1 and CDR2 from the germline V gene are SEHNR and FQNEAQ (reference sequence). Trimming pared 3 bases from V and 1 base from J, leaving 18 bases between. Variable domain in full (rest from reference TRBV7-9 and TRBJ2-5): DTGVSQNPRHKITKRGQNVTFRCDPISEHNRLYWYRQTLGQGPEFLTYFQNEAQLEKSRLLSDRFSAERPKGSFSTLEIQRTEQGDSAMYLCASSFSSVGAPQETQYFGPGTRLLVL.

The chain links TRBV13 to TRBJ1-2; the D gene is possibly TRBD1 (6 bases). CDR3 length: 17 residues. Germline V gene lookup returns CDR1 PRHDT and CDR2 FYEKMQ (reference sequence). V was shortened by 2 bases and J by 2 bases, with 18 bases between the two germline ends. CDR3 bases: TGTGCCAGCAGCTTAAGACCCGACCCGGGACACAACTATGGCTACACCTTC. Translation gives CASSLRPDPGHNYGYTF.

This rearrangement joins TRBV6-5 to TRBJ1-1; 10 bases map to TRBD1. This CDR3 region has 15 residues. Trimming took 2 bases from V and 12 from J; bases not matched to a gene: 12. Germline V gives CDR1 MNHEY, CDR2 SVGAGI. CDR3 DNA sequence: TGTGCCAGCAGTTACCAGACAGGGGGCGTCTCAGTTACTTTCTTT. Translation gives CASSYQTGGVSVTFF.

This rearrangement joins TRBV9 to TRBJ1-5; unclear D gene. Germline CDR1 is SGDLS and CDR2 is YYNGEE. V was shortened by 1 base and J by 1 base, with 6 bases between the two germline ends. This CDR3 comprises 14 residues. CDR3 nucleotides: TGTGCCAGCAGCGTATCTGCGAGCAATCAGCCCCAGCATTTT. Translation: CASSVSASNQPQHF.

This chain connects TRBV19 to TRBJ2-7; perhaps TRBD1 as D (6 bases). V lost 3 bases, J lost 3 bases, and 12 bases lay in between. Looked up from germline, CDR1 is LNHDA and CDR2 is SQIVND (reference sequence). This CDR3 has 14 amino acids. CDR3 region: CASSMRTDRYEQYF. CDR3 nucleotides: TGTGCCAGTAGTATGAGGACAGATCGCTACGAGCAGTACTTC.

The chain is built from TRBV7-6 and TRBJ2-7; TRBD1 matches 10 bases. Germline CDR1 SGHVS, CDR2 FNYEAQ. The CDR3 runs 15 residues. V lost 4 bases and J lost 2; bases outside the gene matches: 5. CDR3 in amino acids: CASSSGTGVPYEQYF. For the CDR3, the DNA is TGTGCCAGCAGCTCCGGGACAGGGGTTCCCTACGAGCAGTACTTC.

The chain recombines TRBV5-1 with TRBJ2-3; 11 bases map to TRBD2. Looked up from germline, CDR1 is SGHRS and CDR2 is YFSETQ. Trimming took 2 bases from V and 6 from J; bases not matched to a gene: 11. This CDR3 has 17 residues. The CDR3 nucleotides read TGCGCCAGCAGCTTAGTCTTAGCGGGGGGGTTCGGCGATACGCAGTATTTT. This gives the protein CASSLVLAGGFGDTQYF.

This chain uses TRBV7-6 with TRBJ1-5; D remains ambiguous. CDR3 size: 13 residues. The germline V gene has CDR1 SGHVS and CDR2 FNYEAQ. Trimming took 0 bases from V and 5 from J, leaving 5 bases between them. CDR3 residues: CASSLAQYQPQHF. The CDR3 coding sequence is TGTGCCAGCAGCTTAGCCCAGTATCAGCCCCAGCATTTT.

This clone was counted once. V gene TRBV5-5 combines with J gene TRBJ2-7; no clear D gene. Germline CDR1 reads SGHKS; CDR2 reads YYEKEE (reference sequence). V shed 1 base and J shed 4 bases, with 12 bases lying between them. CDR3 length equals 14 residues. The CDR3 is CASSLRQAGYEQYF. CDR3 DNA sequence: TGTGCCAGCAGCTTGCGTCAGGCTGGGTACGAGCAGTACTTC.

This sequence joins TRBV24-1 and TRBJ2-2; TRBD1 matches 7 bases. The CDR3 is 15 residues long. Germline CDR1 reads KGHDR; CDR2 reads SFDVKD. After removal of 3 bases from V and 3 bases from J, the junction contained 3 bases not matched to a gene. DNA of the CDR3: TGTGCCACCAGTGATACCGACAGGGACACCGGGGAGCTGTTTTTT. It codes for CATSDTDRDTGELFF.

The chain's CDR3 is CASSLRDRTNGYTF. The CDR3 bases are TGCGCCAGCAGCCTCAGGGACAGGACGAATGGCTACACCTTC. The V and J genes are TRBV5-1 and TRBJ1-2; 8 bases agree with TRBD1. Per germline, CDR1 SGHRS and CDR2 YFSETQ. Trimming took 4 bases from V and 6 from J; bases not matched to a gene: 8. The CDR3 covers 14 residues.

The chain is built from TRBV7-6 and TRBJ1-1; D gene unclear. Trimming cost V 1 base and J 4 bases, with 13 bases left between them. CDR3 length: 15 residues. The germline V gene has CDR1 SGHVS and CDR2 FNYEAQ. The CDR3 nucleotides read TGTGCCAGCAGCTTAGTTGGTCTCACGAGCACTGAAGCTTTCTTT. It codes for CASSLVGLTSTEAFF.

This sequence joins TRBV19 and TRBJ1-5, with D possibly TRBD1 on 6 matching bases. The CDR3 covers 13 residues. Trimming removed 6 bases from V and 4 bases from J, with 10 bases in between. Germline V gene lookup returns CDR1 LNHDA and CDR2 SQIVND (reference sequence). The CDR3 nucleotides read TGTGCCAGTAGCAGGACAGTTAATCAGCCCCAGCATTTT. It yields the protein CASSRTVNQPQHF. Drawing the rest from reference TRBV19 and TRBJ1-5, the complete variable domain is DGGITQSPKYLFRKEGQNVTLSCEQNLNHDAMYWYRQDPGQGLRLIYYSQIVNDFQKGDIAEGYSVSREKKESFPLTVTSAQKNPTAFYLCASSRTVNQPQHFGDGTRLSIL.

This chain uses TRBV5-4 with TRBJ1-2, with D possibly matching TRBD1 (6 bases). V gave up 5 bases and J gave up 7 bases, with 15 bases separating them. Germline CDR1 is SGHNT and CDR2 is YYREEE (reference sequence). This CDR3 is built from 13 residues. The CDR3 nucleotides are TGTGCCAGCAGTTTACAGGGAGGGGGTGGCTACACCTTC. Protein sequence: CASSLQGGGGYTF.

The chain couples TRBV24-1 to TRBJ1-2; 7 nucleotides align to TRBD1. This CDR3 contains 16 residues. CDR1 KGHDR and CDR2 SFDVKD come from the germline V gene. J lost 3 bases, V lost 0 bases, and 6 bases had no gene match. Here the CDR3 reads CATSDLDRVRYYGYTF. The DNA for the CDR3 is TGTGCCACCAGTGATTTGGACAGGGTAAGATACTATGGCTACACCTTC.

The chain is built from TRBV5-1 and TRBJ2-1, with 10 nucleotides matching TRBD2. Germline V gene data show CDR1 as SGHRS and CDR2 as YFSETQ. Trimming removed 1 base from V and 14 bases from J; junction bases left unmatched: 12. The CDR3 loop spans 15 amino acids. The CDR3 is CASSLFRASGGQKFF. The CDR3 DNA sequence: TGCGCCAGCAGCTTGTTTCGGGCTAGCGGGGGACAGAAGTTCTTC.

The genes are TRBV5-8 and TRBJ1-5; possible D gene TRBD1, 5 bases. Germline V gene lookup returns CDR1 SGHTS and CDR2 YDEGEE. Trimming removed 0 bases from V and 2 bases from J, with 9 bases in between. The CDR3 is 15 residues long. The CDR3 DNA is TGTGCCAGCAGCTTGGAAGGGGATCGCAATCAGCCCCAGCATTTT. Encoded protein: CASSLEGDRNQPQHF.

This chain links TRBV3-1 (or the pseudogene TRBV3-2) with TRBJ1-2, with 10 bases fitting TRBD1. Germline values: CDR1 LGHDT, CDR2 YNNKEL (reference sequence). V gave up 1 base and J gave up 2 bases; unmatched junction bases: 10. The CDR3 spans 18 residues. The CDR3 sequence is CASSQGTYRDRGNYGYTF. The CDR3 nucleotides read TGTGCCAGCAGCCAAGGCACCTACCGGGACAGGGGAAACTATGGCTACACCTTC.

The rearrangement joins TRBV19 to TRBJ2-1; weak D call: TRBD1 (5 bases). From germline, CDR1 is LNHDA and CDR2 SQIVND (reference sequence). This CDR3 spans 15 amino acids. V gave up 6 bases and J gave up 0 bases, with 12 bases separating them. The CDR3 is CASSKQASSYNEQFF. The CDR3 DNA is TGTGCCAGTAGCAAACAGGCCAGCTCCTACAATGAGCAGTTCTTC.

V gene TRBV10-2 combines with J gene TRBJ2-2; 10 positions match TRBD2. This CDR3 has 19 amino acids. CDR1 WSHSY and CDR2 SAAADI come from the germline V gene. After removal of 2 bases from V and 5 bases from J, the junction contained 14 bases not matched to a gene. In DNA form, the CDR3 reads TGCGCCAGCAGTGAGGGCCTTTGGCTAGCGGGAGTTGGAACCGGGGAGCTGTTTTTT. It is translated as CASSEGLWLAGVGTGELFF.

This CDR3 reads CASRRTGGSYNEQFF. CDR3 nucleotide sequence: TGTGCCAGCAGACGAACAGGGGGTTCCTACAATGAGCAGTTCTTC. This chain connects TRBV7-8 to TRBJ2-1, with TRBD1 identical over 8 bases. Germline V lookup: CDR1 SGHVS, CDR2 FQNEAQ. The CDR3 extends over 15 amino acids. The V gene end was trimmed by 6 bases and the J gene end by 1 base; junction bases not matched to a gene: 5.

V gene TRBV5-6 combines with J gene TRBJ2-7, with 7 bases identical to TRBD2. With V trimmed by 0 bases and J by 9 bases, 12 bases remained unmatched. This CDR3 spans 15 amino acids. Looked up from germline, CDR1 is SGHDT and CDR2 is YYEEEE. CDR3 sequence (DNA): TGTGCCAGCAGCTTGGCTGGACTAGGCATGCACGGGCAGTACTTC. This sequence encodes CASSLAGLGMHGQYF.

This clone was picked up one time. The gene calls are TRBV7-2 and TRBJ2-2, with 13 bases that match TRBD2. The V gene's germline CDR1 is SGHTA and CDR2 FQGNSA. This CDR3 has 18 residues. V dropped 8 bases and J dropped 0; count of bases not matched to a gene: 9. CDR3 amino acids: CASGGIGLAGANTGELFF. The CDR3 nucleotides are TGTGCCAGCGGCGGTATCGGACTAGCGGGAGCGAACACCGGGGAGCTGTTTTTT.

The genes are TRBV19 and TRBJ1-1; TRBD1 matches at 9 bases. Germline V gene data show CDR1 as LNHDA and CDR2 as SQIVND (reference sequence). The CDR3 loop spans 14 amino acids. V trimming: 2 bases; J trimming: 4 bases; junction bases outside the gene matches: 2. Written as DNA, the CDR3 is TGTGCCAGTAGTATAACAGGGGGCTTCACTGAAGCTTTCTTT. Its translation is CASSITGGFTEAFF.